The TCR beta chain described here comes from a study of blood T cell repertoires in COVID-19. Across the study: Researchers got acute and convalescent COVID-19 samples from the United States, Italy and Spain.

The CDR3 loop spans 14 amino acids. The germline CDR1 and CDR2 sequences are MDHEN and SYDVKM. V lost 6 bases and J 0 bases, leaving 12 bases between the germline ends. Per the authors' pipeline: The authors estimated nucleated cell counts from reference gene primer amplification. Assay used: immunoSEQ multiplex PCR; TCRdb lists only in-frame clones, some missing. The D gene and trimming were derived from the DNA, and the V and J assignments and clone size from that table. This table has fewer than 300,000 clones, roughly 85% appearing once. This clonotype originated in a man aged 45-60 years with active or convalescent COVID-19. The sample was peripheral blood. The genes are TRBV28 and TRBJ2-7; TRBD1 is a possible D gene (6 bases). CDR3 sequence reads: CASSVSRGSYEQYF. CDR3 DNA sequence: TGTGCCAGCAGCGTGAGCAGGGGCTCCTACGAGCAGTACTTC.